The entry below gives a single T cell receptor beta chain sequence along with its context. Its antigen specificity is not known. The record has no base qualities; no much larger clone is one base away. The library was generated by PCR. The instrument was an Illumina HiSeq 2500. TCR library preparation used molecular barcoding, with unique molecular identifiers applied to normalize quantification of the TCRbeta repertoire. Using fastp at Q25 and MiXCR, TCRdb reprocessed the public reads and kept productive beta chains. Entries that share a CDR3 protein sequence are merged under the most common genes and DNA. The sample table shows roughly 500,000 distinct CDR3 sequences, and approximately 32% are seen once. In total, the top ten clones hold 2% to 2.5% of the sample. Clipping removes 0 bases from V and 2 bases from J, with 14 as the unmatched junction base count. The CDR3 goes from the cysteine to the phenylalanine over 19 residues. Only the CDR3 region is kept as DNA, spanning 57 bases read in frame from base 1. The germline V gene specifies SGHTA as CDR1 and FQGNSA as CDR2.

This record belongs to a study of T-cell reconstitution after alpha-beta-depleted transplantation in children (dated by TCRdb to between 2015 and 2016). Background for the entire study: The study quantitatively tracked T-cell immune reconstitution after TCRalphabeta/CD19-depleted allogeneic hematopoietic cell transplantation in children using TCR repertoire profiling.

The sequences come from PBMCs from the stem cell graft donor, collected from the stem cell graft. The chain is assembled from TRBV7-2 and TRBJ2-3, and 7 junction bases match TRBD2. The source of this sequence is a human donor who donated a stem cell graft to a child with aplastic anemia. The bases read TGTGCCAGCAGCTTAGCCCTAGCGGCAGGAGGGGCCACCACAGATACGCAGTATTTT. The encoded protein is CASSLALAAGGATTDTQYF.